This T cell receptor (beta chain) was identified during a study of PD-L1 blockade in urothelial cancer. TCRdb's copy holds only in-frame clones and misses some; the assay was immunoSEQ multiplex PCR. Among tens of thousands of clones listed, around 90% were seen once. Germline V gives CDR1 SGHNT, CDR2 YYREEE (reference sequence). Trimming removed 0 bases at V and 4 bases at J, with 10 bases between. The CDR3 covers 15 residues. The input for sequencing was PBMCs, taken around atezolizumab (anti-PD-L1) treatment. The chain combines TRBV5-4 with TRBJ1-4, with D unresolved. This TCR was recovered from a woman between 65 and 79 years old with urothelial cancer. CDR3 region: CASSLDRSSNEKLFF. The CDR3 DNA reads TGTGCCAGCAGCTTGGACCGGTCAAGTAATGAAAAACTGTTTTTT. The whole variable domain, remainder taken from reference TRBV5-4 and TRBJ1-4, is ETGVTQSPTHLIKTRGQQVTLRCSSQSGHNTVSWYQQALGQGPQFIFQYYREEENGRGNFPPRFSGLQFPNYSSELNVNALELDDSALYLCASSLDRSSNEKLFFGSGTQLSVL.